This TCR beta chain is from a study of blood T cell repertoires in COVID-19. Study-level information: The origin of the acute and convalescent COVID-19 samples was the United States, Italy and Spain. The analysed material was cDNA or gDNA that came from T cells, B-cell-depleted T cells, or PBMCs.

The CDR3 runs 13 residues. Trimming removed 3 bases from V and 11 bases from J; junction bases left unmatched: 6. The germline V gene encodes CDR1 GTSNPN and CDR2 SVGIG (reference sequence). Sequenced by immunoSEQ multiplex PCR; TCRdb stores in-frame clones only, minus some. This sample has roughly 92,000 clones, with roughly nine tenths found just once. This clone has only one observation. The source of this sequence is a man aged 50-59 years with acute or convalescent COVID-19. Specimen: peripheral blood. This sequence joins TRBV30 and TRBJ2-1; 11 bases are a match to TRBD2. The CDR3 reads CAWRGGLAGKQFF. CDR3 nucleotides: TGTGCCTGGAGGGGAGGACTAGCGGGCAAGCAGTTCTTC.